The clone carrying this T cell receptor beta chain came up many times. Its antigen is as yet unknown. This entry belongs to a study of neurological immune-mediated disorders. By 5'RACE with 10-nucleotide random UMIs, the cDNA was made. MiXCR, run by TCRdb on the 5' RACE reads, gives a single entry per CDR3 protein. The repertoire holds tens of thousands of distinct CDR3 sequences, with approximately 13% as singletons. Findings and caveats of the study: Sharing of CDR3 amino acid sequences among expanded clones across subjects was absent, suggesting private repertoires in all groups. The most TCR clonal expansion was seen in HTLV-1-associated myelopathy, and the least was seen in multiple sclerosis, which fell below healthy controls.

The CDR3 is made up of 9 amino acids. Germline V gene data show CDR1 as ENHRY and CDR2 as SYGVKD. Trimming removed 10 bases from V and 11 bases from J, with 11 bases in between. Time point: longitudinal time-point 2. A total of 2 million PBMCs stored at -80 degrees C provided the unsorted libraries. The V gene is TRBV10-3, the J gene TRBJ1-1; D call uncertain. Sample: PBMCs. The TCR comes from a female donor with HTLV-1-associated myelopathy (HAM/TSP). CDR3 bases: TGTGCCAGTGATGTGTCGGCTTTCTTT. Its protein is CASDVSAFF.